This TCR beta chain is from a study of CD8+ T cells in alopecia areata. RNA, once extracted, was reverse transcribed into cDNA for use as the sequencing template. Repertoires were generated with immunoSEQ multiplex PCR, while TCRdb's copy carries only in-frame clones and drops some. The data show roughly 92,000 clones, just over 70% seen once. Whole-study findings and limits: Lesional scalp exceeded normal scalp in clonality, especially in alopecia totalis/universalis. Many expanded lesional clones persisted in scalp and blood during tofacitinib treatment.

This CDR3 has 13 residues. The germline V gene has CDR1 SQVTM and CDR2 ANQGSEA. Regarding treatment: oral pan-JAK inhibitor, 5-10 mg twice daily. For this clone: What it binds is unknown.

The source was CD8+ T cells sorted from blood, collected between weeks 43 and 45, from a patient treated with tofacitinib. This clonotype originated in a human donor with alopecia areata. The chain couples TRBV29-1 to TRBJ1-1; TRBD1 matches 7 bases. As DNA, the CDR3 is TGCGCAGGGGGGAACCTCTTTGGGACTGAAGCTTTCTTT. This gives the protein CAGGNLFGTEAFF.